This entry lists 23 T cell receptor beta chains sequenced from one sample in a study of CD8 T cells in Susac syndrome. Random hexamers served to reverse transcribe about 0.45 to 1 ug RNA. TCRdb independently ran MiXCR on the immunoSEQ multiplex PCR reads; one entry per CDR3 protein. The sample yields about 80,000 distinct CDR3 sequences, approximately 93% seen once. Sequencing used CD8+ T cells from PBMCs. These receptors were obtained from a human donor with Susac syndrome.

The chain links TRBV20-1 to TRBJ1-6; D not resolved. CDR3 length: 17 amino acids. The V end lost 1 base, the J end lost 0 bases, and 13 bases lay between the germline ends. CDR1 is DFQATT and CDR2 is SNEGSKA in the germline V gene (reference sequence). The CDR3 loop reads CSARGRLVSSYNSPLHF. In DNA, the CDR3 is TGCAGTGCTAGAGGCCGTCTTGTGAGCTCCTATAATTCACCCCTCCACTTT.

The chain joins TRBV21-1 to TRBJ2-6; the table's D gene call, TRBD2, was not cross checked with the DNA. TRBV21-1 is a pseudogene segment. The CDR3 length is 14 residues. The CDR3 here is CASSTYGWLVGLTF. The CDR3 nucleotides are TGTGCCAGCAGCACTTATGGTTGGCTAGTCGGACTGACTTTC.

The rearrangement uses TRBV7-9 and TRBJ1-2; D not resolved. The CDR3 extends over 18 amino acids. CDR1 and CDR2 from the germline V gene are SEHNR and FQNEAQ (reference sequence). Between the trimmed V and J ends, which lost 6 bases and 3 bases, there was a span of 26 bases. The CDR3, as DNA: TGTGCCAGCAGAACGACCCCCCCATCAGACCAAAGGGACTATGGCTACACCTTC. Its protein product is CASRTTPPSDQRDYGYTF. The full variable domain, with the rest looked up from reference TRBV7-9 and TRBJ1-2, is DTGVSQNPRHKITKRGQNVTFRCDPISEHNRLYWYRQTLGQGPEFLTYFQNEAQLEKSRLLSDRFSAERPKGSFSTLEIQRTEQGDSAMYLCASRTTPPSDQRDYGYTFGSGTRLTVV.

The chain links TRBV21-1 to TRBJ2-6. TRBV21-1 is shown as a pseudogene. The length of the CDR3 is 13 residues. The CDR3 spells CATQGPGANVLTF. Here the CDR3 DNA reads TGTGCCACTCAGGGCCCCGGGGCCAACGTCCTGACTTTC.

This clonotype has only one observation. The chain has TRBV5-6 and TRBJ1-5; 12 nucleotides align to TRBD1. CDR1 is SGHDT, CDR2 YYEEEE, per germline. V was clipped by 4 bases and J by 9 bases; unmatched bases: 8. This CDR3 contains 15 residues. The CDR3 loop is CASSGSWDRGRPQHF. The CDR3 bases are TGTGCCAGCAGCGGGTCCTGGGACAGGGGGCGGCCCCAGCATTTT.

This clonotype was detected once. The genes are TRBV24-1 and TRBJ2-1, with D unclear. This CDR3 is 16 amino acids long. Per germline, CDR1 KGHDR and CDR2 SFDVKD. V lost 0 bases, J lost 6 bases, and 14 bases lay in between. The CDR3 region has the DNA TGTGCCACCAGTGATTTGGCCTCTAGTACTGGCAATGAGCAGTTCTTC. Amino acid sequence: CATSDLASSTGNEQFF.

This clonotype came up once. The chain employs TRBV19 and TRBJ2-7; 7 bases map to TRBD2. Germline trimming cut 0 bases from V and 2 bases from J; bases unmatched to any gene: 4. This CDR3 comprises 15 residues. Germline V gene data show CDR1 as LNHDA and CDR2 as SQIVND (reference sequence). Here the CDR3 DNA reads TGTGCCAGTAGTATAGACTCTAGCGGTACCTACGAGCAGTACTTC. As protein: CASSIDSSGTYEQYF.

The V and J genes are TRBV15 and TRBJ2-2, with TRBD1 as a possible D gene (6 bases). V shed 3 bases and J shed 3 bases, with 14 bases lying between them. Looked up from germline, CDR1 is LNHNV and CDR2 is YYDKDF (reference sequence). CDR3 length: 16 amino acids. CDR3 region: CATSSSGTYHTGELFF. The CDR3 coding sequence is TGTGCCACCAGCAGTTCCGGGACATATCACACCGGGGAGCTGTTTTTT.

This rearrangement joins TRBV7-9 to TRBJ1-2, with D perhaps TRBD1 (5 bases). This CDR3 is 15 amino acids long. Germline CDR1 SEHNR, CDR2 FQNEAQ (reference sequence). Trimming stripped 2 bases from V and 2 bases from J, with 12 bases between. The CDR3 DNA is TGTGCCAGCAGCTTAAGTTCCCCAGGGAACTATGGCTACACCTTC. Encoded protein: CASSLSSPGNYGYTF.

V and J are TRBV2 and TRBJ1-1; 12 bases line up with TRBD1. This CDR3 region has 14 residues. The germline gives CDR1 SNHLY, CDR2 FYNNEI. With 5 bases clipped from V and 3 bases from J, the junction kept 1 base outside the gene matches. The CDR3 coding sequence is TGTGCCAGCAGTTGGGACAGGGGGCACACTGAAGCTTTCTTT. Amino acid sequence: CASSWDRGHTEAFF.

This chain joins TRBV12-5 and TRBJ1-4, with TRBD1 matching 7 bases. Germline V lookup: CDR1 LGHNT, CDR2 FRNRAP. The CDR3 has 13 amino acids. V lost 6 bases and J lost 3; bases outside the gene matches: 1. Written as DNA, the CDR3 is TGTGCTAGTGGCACAGGGGCTAATGAAAAACTGTTTTTT. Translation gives CASGTGANEKLFF.

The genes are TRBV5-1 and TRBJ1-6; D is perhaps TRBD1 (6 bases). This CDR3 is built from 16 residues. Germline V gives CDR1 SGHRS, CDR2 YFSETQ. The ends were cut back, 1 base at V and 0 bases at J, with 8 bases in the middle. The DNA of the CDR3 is TGCGCCAGCAGCTTGAGGGGGAGCTCCTATAATTCACCCCTCCACTTT. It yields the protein CASSLRGSSYNSPLHF.

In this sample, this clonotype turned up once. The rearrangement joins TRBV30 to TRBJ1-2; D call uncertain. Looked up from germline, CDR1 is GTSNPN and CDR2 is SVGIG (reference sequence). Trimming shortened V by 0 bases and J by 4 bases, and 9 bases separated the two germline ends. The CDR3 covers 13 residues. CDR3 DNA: TGTGCCTGGAGTGTCGGAATGGCCTATGGCTACACCTTC. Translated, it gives CAWSVGMAYGYTF.

This CDR3 reads CASSQDPSGTGGYEQYF. The DNA of the CDR3 is TGTGCCAGCAGCCAAGATCCGTCCGGGACCGGCGGCTACGAGCAGTACTTC. The gene calls are TRBV3-1 and TRBJ2-7, with D perhaps being TRBD1 or TRBD2 (5 bases each). From germline, CDR1 is LGHDT and CDR2 YNNKEL (reference sequence). Trimming left V 0 bases short and J 3 bases short, with 18 bases between. The CDR3 is made up of 17 amino acids.

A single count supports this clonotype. The DNA of the CDR3 is TGCAGTGCTGACAAGGGAGGACCTCCTGAGGGGGGCTACACCTTC. Translated: CSADKGGPPEGGYTF. This chain connects TRBV20-1 to TRBJ1-2; perhaps TRBD1 as D (5 bases). The V and J ends lost 5 bases and 8 bases respectively, with 24 bases between them. The CDR3 extends over 15 amino acids. Looked up from germline, CDR1 is DFQATT and CDR2 is SNEGSKA (reference sequence).

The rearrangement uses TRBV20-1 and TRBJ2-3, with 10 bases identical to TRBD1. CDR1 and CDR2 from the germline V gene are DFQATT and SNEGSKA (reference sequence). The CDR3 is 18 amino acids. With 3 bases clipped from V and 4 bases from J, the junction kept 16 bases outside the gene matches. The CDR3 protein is CSASSPHRTGGDADTQYF. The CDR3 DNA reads TGCAGTGCTAGTTCCCCACACCGGACAGGGGGTGACGCAGATACGCAGTATTTT.

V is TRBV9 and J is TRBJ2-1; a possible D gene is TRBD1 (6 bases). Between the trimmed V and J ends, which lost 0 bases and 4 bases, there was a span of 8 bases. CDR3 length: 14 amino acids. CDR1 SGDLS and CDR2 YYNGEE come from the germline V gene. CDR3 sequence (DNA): TGTGCCAGCAGCGTAGAAGGGGGATACAATGAGCAGTTCTTC. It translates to CASSVEGGYNEQFF.

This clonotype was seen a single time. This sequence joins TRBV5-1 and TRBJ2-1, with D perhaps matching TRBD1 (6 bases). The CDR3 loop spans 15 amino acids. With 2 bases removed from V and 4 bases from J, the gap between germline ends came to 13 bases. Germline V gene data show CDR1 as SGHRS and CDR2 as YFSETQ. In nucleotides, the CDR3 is TGCGCCAGCAGCTTAGGAGGACAGATTTACAATGAGCAGTTCTTC. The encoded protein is CASSLGGQIYNEQFF.

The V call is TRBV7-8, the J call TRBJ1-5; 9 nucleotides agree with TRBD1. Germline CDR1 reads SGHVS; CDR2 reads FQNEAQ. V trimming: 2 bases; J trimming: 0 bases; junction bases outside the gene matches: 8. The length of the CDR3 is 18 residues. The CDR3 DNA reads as TGTGCCAGCAGCTTATCGACAGGGGGTGACTATAGCAATCAGCCCCAGCATTTT. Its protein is CASSLSTGGDYSNQPQHF.

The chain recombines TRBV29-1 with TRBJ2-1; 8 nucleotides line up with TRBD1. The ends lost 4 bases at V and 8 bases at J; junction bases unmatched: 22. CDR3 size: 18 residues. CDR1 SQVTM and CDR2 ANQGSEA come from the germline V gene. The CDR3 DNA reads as TGCAGCGTTGTCCCACAGGGGGTGGGGTCCAAAGGGATCGATGAGCAGTTCTTC. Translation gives CSVVPQGVGSKGIDEQFF.

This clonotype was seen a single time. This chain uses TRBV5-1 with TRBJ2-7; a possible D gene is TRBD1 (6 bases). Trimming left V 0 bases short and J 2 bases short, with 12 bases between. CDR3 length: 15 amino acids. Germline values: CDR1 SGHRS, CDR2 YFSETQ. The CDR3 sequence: CASSLEQGITYEQYF. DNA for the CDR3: TGCGCCAGCAGCTTGGAACAGGGAATCACCTACGAGCAGTACTTC.

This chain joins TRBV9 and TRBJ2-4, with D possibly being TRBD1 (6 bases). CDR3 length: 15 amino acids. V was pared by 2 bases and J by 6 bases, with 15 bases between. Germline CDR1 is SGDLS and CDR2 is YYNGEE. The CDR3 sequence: CASSVGAGEGNIQYF. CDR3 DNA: TGTGCCAGCAGCGTGGGGGCAGGCGAAGGAAACATTCAGTACTTC.

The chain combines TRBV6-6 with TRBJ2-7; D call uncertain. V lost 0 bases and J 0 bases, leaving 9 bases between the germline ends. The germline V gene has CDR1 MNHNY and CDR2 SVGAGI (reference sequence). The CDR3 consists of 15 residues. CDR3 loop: CASSYSSTISYEQYF. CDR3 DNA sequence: TGTGCCAGCAGTTACTCGAGCACCATCTCCTACGAGCAGTACTTC.